What follows describes a single T cell receptor (beta chain). Investigators prepared the TCR beta libraries by applying iRepertoire HTBI primers and Arm-PCR of CDR3 regions. In the original workflow: Identification of gene segments yielded approximately 62 TRBV and around 13 TRBJ across samples. TCRdb processed the multiplex PCR reads anew with MiXCR; each CDR3 protein has one entry. These V and J calls originate from TCRdb's pipeline instead of the authors' own analysis. The table has about 430,000 distinct CDR3 sequences, 15% seen once; the top ten hold about 8.2%. V was clipped by 2 bases and J by 8 bases, with 10 bases between them. The CDR3 spans 12 residues. Germline CDR1 and CDR2: DFQATT and SNEGSKA (reference sequence). Documented time point: newly diagnosed GD, antithyroid drugs for less than 3 months. RNA extracted from PBMCs served as the sequencing template. The data are from a study of regulatory T cells in long-lasting Graves disease. Study-level background: Antithyroid drugs had been given to newly diagnosed Graves' patients for under 3 months.

The sample was also linked to a second study, of T cells in Graves' hyperthyroidism and ophthalmopathy.

This TCR came from a woman in her 40s with Graves disease. This chain links TRBV20-1 with TRBJ2-1, with D perhaps matching TRBD2 (6 bases). The material was peripheral blood mononuclear cells (PBMCs), obtained at new diagnosis, from a patient treated with antithyroid drugs. The CDR3 region has the DNA TGCAGTGCTAGATTTCGGGGGTATGAGCAGTTCTTC. Protein sequence: CSARFRGYEQFF.